The rows below give T cell receptor beta chains drawn from one sample of a study of T cell responses to AZD1222 COVID-19 vaccine. The method was immunoSEQ multiplex PCR; TCRdb's version includes in-frame clones alone and lacks a portion of them. The table includes approximately 65,000 clones, 65% to 80% detected once. The source was peripheral blood, collected on day 0 of AZD1222 vaccination. These TCRs come from an adult in good health. CDR3s include the opening cysteine and the closing phenylalanine or tryptophan. The D gene is left open where the match is weak. Clone size appears in some rows only: once, few, many, or a class for an expanded clone.

CDR3nt	CDR3aa	j_gene	d_gene	v_gene	abundance
TGTGCCAGCAGCTTTTTTGGCGGGACTAGCAAAGAGACCCAGTACTTC	CASSFFGGTSKETQYF	TRBJ2-5	TRBD2	TRBV7-8	.
TGTGCCAGCAGTTACTCTGCGGGGGAGAACACCGGGGAGCTGTTTTTT	CASSYSAGENTGELFF	TRBJ2-2	TRBD2	TRBV6-5	few
TGTGCCATCAGTGAAGGACAGGGGAGCACTGAAGCTTTCTTT	CAISEGQGSTEAFF	TRBJ1-1	TRBD1	TRBV10-3	.
TGTGCCAGCAGCCAGAACCCCTATGGGACAGTTTCCTACGAGCAGTACTTC	CASSQNPYGTVSYEQYF	TRBJ2-7	TRBD1	TRBV5-5	.
TGTGCCAGCAGTTACGACGGGGGGCCTACCTACGAGCAGTACTTC	CASSYDGGPTYEQYF	TRBJ2-7	.	TRBV6-5	.
TGTGCCAGCTCACCTCGTGGGGGACAGGGCACGGGCTACACCTTC	CASSPRGGQGTGYTF	TRBJ1-2	TRBD1	TRBV18	.
TGTGCCAGCAGCCAATGGGCAGACCCCGAAGAGACCCAGTACTTC	CASSQWADPEETQYF	TRBJ2-5	.	TRBV14	.
TGTGCCACCAGCAGGACAGTGAACACTGAAGCTTTCTTT	CATSRTVNTEAFF	TRBJ1-1	.	TRBV15	.
TGTGCCAGCAGCCGCCGGGGGGAGACCCAGTACTTC	CASSRRGETQYF	TRBJ2-5	.	TRBV7-2	.
TGTGCCAGCAGTGGAAGAGGGTTCCAAGAGACCCAGTACTTC	CASSGRGFQETQYF	TRBJ2-5	.	TRBV2	.
TGCGCCAGCAGCCAAGGGCGATCGGGGTTCGGAGAGACCCAGTACTTC	CASSQGRSGFGETQYF	TRBJ2-5	.	TRBV4-3	.
TGTGCCAGCAATCCAGGGGATTTCCTCTATGGCTACACCTTC	CASNPGDFLYGYTF	TRBJ1-2	.	TRBV28	.
TGTGCCAGCAGTTTTTGGGGAGGCGAGCAGTACTTC	CASSFWGGEQYF	TRBJ2-7	.	TRBV12-3/TRBV12-4	.
TGTGCCAGCAGCGCCGGTCCTTCCTCTGGAAACACCATATATTTT	CASSAGPSSGNTIYF	TRBJ1-3	.	TRBV7-9	.
TGTGCCACCAGCAGAGATAAGGGGATCGGGGGCTACACCTTC	CATSRDKGIGGYTF	TRBJ1-2	.	TRBV15	.
TGCGCCAGCAGCCAAGTAGACAGGGAGTACGAGCAGTACTTC	CASSQVDREYEQYF	TRBJ2-7	TRBD1	TRBV4-1	few
TGCGCCAGCAGCCAAGCCATGGCAGGGGGCAAGCAGTACTTC	CASSQAMAGGKQYF	TRBJ2-7	TRBD1	TRBV4-3	.
TGTGCCAGTACCGAAGGGAGGGGCTCTGGAAACACCATATATTTT	CASTEGRGSGNTIYF	TRBJ1-3	.	TRBV19	.
TGTGCCAGCAGCCTAGGACAGGGGGGCTTCTACGAGCAGTACTTC	CASSLGQGGFYEQYF	TRBJ2-7	TRBD1	TRBV7-8	.
TGCGCCAGCAGTCCTACCGGGACAGGATGGGATGAGCAGTTCTTC	CASSPTGTGWDEQFF	TRBJ2-1	TRBD1	TRBV10-1	.
TGTGCCAGCAGCTTAAGAGGGAATGAGCAGTTCTTC	CASSLRGNEQFF	TRBJ2-1	.	TRBV13	.
TGCAGTGCTAGTATCGGTAGCAATCAGCCCCAGCATTTT	CSASIGSNQPQHF	TRBJ1-5	.	TRBV20-1	.
TGTGCCAGCAGCTTACTGCACACCGGGGAGCTGTTTTTT	CASSLLHTGELFF	TRBJ2-2	.	TRBV7-6	.
TGTGCCAGCAGCTTAAGGTCAAGGGACACTGAAGCTTTCTTT	CASSLRSRDTEAFF	TRBJ1-1	.	TRBV7-9	.
TGCGCCAGCAGCTTGGGGACTAGCGGCACAGATACGCAGTATTTT	CASSLGTSGTDTQYF	TRBJ2-3	TRBD2	TRBV5-1	.
TGTGCCAGCAGCGTAGCGGGGGACATCAGCTACGAGCAGTACTTC	CASSVAGDISYEQYF	TRBJ2-7	.	TRBV9	.
TGTGCCAGCAGCGTAGGGTCGGGACTCGGGGGAGATACGCAGTATTTT	CASSVGSGLGGDTQYF	TRBJ2-3	.	TRBV9	.
TGCGCCAGCAGCCACTTGGCCCTCAATGAGCAGTTCTTC	CASSHLALNEQFF	TRBJ2-1	.	TRBV4-3	.
TGTGCCAGCAGTGAAGGGACCATCACAAATCAGCCCCAGCATTTT	CASSEGTITNQPQHF	TRBJ1-5	.	TRBV2	.
TGTGCCAGCAGCCAAGTGGCAGGGTCAACTAATGAAAAACTGTTTTTT	CASSQVAGSTNEKLFF	TRBJ1-4	.	TRBV14	.
TGTGCCAGCAGCTTAATCAAGACAGATACGCAGTATTTT	CASSLIKTDTQYF	TRBJ2-3	.	TRBV11-2	.
TGTGCCACCAGCGAGAGTAGTGGGGGGAGCTCCTACGAGCAGTACTTC	CATSESSGGSSYEQYF	TRBJ2-7	.	TRBV15	.
TGTGCCAGCAGTTACGAATCGAAGGGCTACACCTTC	CASSYESKGYTF	TRBJ1-2	.	TRBV6-6	.
TGTGCCAGCTCACCACCCGGGCAGGGTCGGGAGACCCAGTACTTC	CASSPPGQGRETQYF	TRBJ2-5	.	TRBV18	.
TGTGCCAGCAGTACCGGAGGATCCATCTACGAGCAGTACTTC	CASSTGGSIYEQYF	TRBJ2-7	.	TRBV6-5	.
TGTGCCAGTAGTACGGGGGTGAGGGAGCAGTACTTC	CASSTGVREQYF	TRBJ2-7	.	TRBV19	medium-sized
TGTGCCAGCAGCTTACAATTCTCTGGAAACACCATATATTTT	CASSLQFSGNTIYF	TRBJ1-3	.	TRBV7-2	once
TGTGCCAGCAGCGTAGACCCGTTGAACACTGAAGCTTTCTTT	CASSVDPLNTEAFF	TRBJ1-1	.	TRBV9	.
TGTGCCAGCACTCCCCAAACCGGCACTGAAGCTTTCTTT	CASTPQTGTEAFF	TRBJ1-1	.	TRBV6-5	.
TGCGCCAGCAGCCAAGATAGGCTAGAGAACTACGAGCAGTACTTC	CASSQDRLENYEQYF	TRBJ2-7	.	TRBV4-1	once
TGTGCCGCCGCTAGGGGCAGGGAATATGGCTACACCTTC	CAAARGREYGYTF	TRBJ1-2	.	TRBV6-5	.
TGTGCCATCAGTGAGTCGAGGGACCCGGGACAATCGAGCTACACCTTC	CAISESRDPGQSSYTF	TRBJ1-2	.	TRBV10-3	.
TGTGCCAGCAGCTCAAACACGTTCGAGGGGGCTGAAGCTTTCTTT	CASSSNTFEGAEAFF	TRBJ1-1	.	TRBV7-3	.
TGTGCCAGCAGCGTCTCCCCCGGGGTGCAAGAGACCCAGTACTTC	CASSVSPGVQETQYF	TRBJ2-5	.	TRBV9	.
TGTGCCAGCAGCGTAGATTCAGGGCCCTATGGCTACACCTTC	CASSVDSGPYGYTF	TRBJ1-2	.	TRBV9	once
TGTGCCAGCAGCAAGACCCGGGACGGAAAAGCTTTCTTT	CASSKTRDGKAFF	TRBJ1-1	.	TRBV9	.
TGTGCCAGCAGCTACATGGACGAGCAGTACTTC	CASSYMDEQYF	TRBJ2-7	.	TRBV11-1	.
TGTGCCAGCTCACCCCCCGCCAGCGGGGGCTACTACGAGCAGTACTTC	CASSPPASGGYYEQYF	TRBJ2-7	TRBD2	TRBV18	.
TGTGCCAGCAGAACTACAGCTAACTATGGCTACACCTTC	CASRTTANYGYTF	TRBJ1-2	.	TRBV2	.
TGTGCCAGCAGCAAGGCCCTAGCGGGGGGCTTCAATGAGCAGTTCTTC	CASSKALAGGFNEQFF	TRBJ2-1	.	TRBV21-1	many
TGTGCCAGCAGCCTAGACCTACAGGGGGGCTCACCCCTCCACTTT	CASSLDLQGGSPLHF	TRBJ1-6	TRBD1	TRBV7-8	.
TGTGCCAGCTCACCACGGAAGGGGGAGAATGAAAAACTGTTTTTT	CASSPRKGENEKLFF	TRBJ1-4	.	TRBV18	.